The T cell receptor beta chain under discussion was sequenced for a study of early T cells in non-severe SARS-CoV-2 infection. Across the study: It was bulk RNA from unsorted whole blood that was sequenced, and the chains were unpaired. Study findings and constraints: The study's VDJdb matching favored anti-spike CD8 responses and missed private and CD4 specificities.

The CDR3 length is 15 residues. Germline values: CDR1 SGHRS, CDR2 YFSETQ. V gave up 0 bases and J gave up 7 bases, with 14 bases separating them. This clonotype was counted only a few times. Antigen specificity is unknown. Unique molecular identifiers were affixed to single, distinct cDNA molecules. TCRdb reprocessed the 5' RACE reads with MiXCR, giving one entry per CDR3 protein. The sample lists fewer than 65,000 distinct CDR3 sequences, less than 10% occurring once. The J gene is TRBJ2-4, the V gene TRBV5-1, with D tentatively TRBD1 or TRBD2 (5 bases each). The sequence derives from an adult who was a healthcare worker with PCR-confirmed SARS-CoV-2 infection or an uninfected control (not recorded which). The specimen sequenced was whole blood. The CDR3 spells CASSLAGTPSNIQYF. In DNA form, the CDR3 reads TGCGCCAGCAGCTTGGCCGGGACCCCGAGTAACATTCAGTACTTC.